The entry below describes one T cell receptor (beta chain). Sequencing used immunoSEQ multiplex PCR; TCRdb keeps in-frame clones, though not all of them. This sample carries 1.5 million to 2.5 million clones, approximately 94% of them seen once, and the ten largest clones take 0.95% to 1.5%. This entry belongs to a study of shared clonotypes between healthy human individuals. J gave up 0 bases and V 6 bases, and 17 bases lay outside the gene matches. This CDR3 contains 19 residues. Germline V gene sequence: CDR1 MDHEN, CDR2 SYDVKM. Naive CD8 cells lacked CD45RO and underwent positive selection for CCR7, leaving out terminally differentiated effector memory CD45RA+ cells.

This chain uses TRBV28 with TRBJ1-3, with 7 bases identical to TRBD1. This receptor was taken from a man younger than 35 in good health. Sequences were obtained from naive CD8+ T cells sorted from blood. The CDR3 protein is CASSTAFLRQGHSGNTIYF. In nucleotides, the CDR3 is TGTGCCAGCAGCACAGCCTTCCTGAGACAGGGACACTCTGGAAACACCATATATTTT.